This T cell receptor (beta chain) stems from a study of type 1 regulatory T cells (dated by TCRdb to the early 2020s). Notes on the research overall: The study characterized an in vitro protocol that generated a Tr1-enriched, alloantigen-specific CD4 T cell product named T-allo10. T-allo10 was under clinical evaluation in patients with hematological malignancies receiving allogeneic hematopoietic stem cell transplantation.

The sample was run on an Illumina MiSeq. In-frame beta chains were kept once TCRdb had trimmed the public reads at Q25 with fastp and called clones with MiXCR. A single entry per CDR3 protein holds the most common genes and DNA from its merged rows. In all, the sample holds 88,000 or so distinct CDR3 sequences, and 25% to 40% of those were seen once. The ten biggest clones cover less than 2.5% of the sample. CDR3 length: 16 amino acids, cysteine to phenylalanine. Only CDR3 DNA is held: 48 bases, read in frame from base 1. Trimming costs V 0 bases and J 2 bases, and their ends lie 13 bases apart. CDR1 KGHSH and CDR2 LQKENI are derived from the germline V gene. In this sample, this clonotype turned up a few times. Its antigen remains undetermined. No much larger clone exists at a distance of one base, and base qualities are not known.

Sequences were obtained from CD4+ T cells, either the whole sample or a sorted fraction (not recorded which). This receptor was obtained from a human donor in good health. The sequence is built from TRBV18 and TRBJ1-2; tentative D gene TRBD1, with 5 bases matching. CDR3 region: CASSPPSGLMNYGYTF. At the DNA level, the sequence is TGTGCCAGCTCACCACCGTCGGGACTGATGAACTATGGCTACACCTTC.